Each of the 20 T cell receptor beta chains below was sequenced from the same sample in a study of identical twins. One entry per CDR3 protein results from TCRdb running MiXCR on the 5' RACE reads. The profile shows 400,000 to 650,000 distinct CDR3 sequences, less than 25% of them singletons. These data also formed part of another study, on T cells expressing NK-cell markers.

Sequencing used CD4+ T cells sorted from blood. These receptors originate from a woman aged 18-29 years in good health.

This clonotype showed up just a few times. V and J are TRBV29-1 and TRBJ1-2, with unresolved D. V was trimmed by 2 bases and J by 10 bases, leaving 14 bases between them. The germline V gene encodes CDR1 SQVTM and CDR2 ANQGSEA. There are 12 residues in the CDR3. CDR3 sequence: CSVEKGSKDYTF. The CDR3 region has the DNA TGCAGCGTTGAAAAGGGATCTAAGGACTACACCTTC.

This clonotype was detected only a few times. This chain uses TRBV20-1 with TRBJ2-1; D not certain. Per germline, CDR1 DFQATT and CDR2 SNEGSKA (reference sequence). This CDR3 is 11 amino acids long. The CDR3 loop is CSASPTNEQFF. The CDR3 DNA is TGCAGCGCTTCGCCCACTAATGAGCAGTTCTTC.

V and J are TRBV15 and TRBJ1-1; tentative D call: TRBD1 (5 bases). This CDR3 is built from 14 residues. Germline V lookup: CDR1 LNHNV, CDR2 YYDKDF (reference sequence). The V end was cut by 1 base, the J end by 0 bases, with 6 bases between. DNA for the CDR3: TGTGCCACCAGCAGAGCGGGGGTGAACACTGAAGCTTTCTTT. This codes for CATSRAGVNTEAFF.

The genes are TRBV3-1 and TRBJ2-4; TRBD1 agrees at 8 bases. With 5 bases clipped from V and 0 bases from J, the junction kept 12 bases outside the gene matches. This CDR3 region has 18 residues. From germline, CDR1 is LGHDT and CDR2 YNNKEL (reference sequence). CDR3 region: CASSKGPDRDLAKNIQYF. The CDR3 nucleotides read TGTGCCAGCAGCAAAGGACCGGACAGGGATTTAGCCAAAAACATTCAGTACTTC. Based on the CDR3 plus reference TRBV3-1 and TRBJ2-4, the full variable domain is DTAVSQTPKYLVTQMGNDKSIKCEQNLGHDTMYWYKQDSKKFLKIMFSYNNKELIINETVPNRFSPKSPDKAHLNLHINSLELGDSAVYFCASSKGPDRDLAKNIQYFGAGTRLSVL.

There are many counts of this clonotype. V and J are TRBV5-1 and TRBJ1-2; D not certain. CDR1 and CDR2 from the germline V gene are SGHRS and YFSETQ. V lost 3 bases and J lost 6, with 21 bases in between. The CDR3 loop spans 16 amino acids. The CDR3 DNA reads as TGCGCCAGCAGCTCACAACCCGACAAGGTGCCTCATGGCTACACCTTC. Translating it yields CASSSQPDKVPHGYTF.

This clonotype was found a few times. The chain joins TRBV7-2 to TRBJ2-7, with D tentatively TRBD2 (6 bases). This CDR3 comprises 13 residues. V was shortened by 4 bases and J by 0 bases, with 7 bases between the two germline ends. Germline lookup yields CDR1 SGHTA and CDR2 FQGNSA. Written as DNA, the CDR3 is TGTGCCAGCAGCTGGAGGGTCTCCTACGAGCAGTACTTC. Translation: CASSWRVSYEQYF.

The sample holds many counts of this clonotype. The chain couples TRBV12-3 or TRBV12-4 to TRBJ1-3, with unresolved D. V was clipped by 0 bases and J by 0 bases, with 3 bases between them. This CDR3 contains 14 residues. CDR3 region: CASSLAVSGNTIYF. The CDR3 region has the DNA TGTGCCAGCAGTTTAGCAGTCTCTGGAAACACCATATATTTT.

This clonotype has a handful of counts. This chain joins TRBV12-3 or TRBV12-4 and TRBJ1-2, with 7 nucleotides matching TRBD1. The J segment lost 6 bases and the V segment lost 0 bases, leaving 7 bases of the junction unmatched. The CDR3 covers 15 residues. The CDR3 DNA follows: TGTGCCAGCAGTTTAGCGACAGGGTATAAGGATGGCTACACCTTC. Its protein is CASSLATGYKDGYTF.

The CDR3 region has the DNA TGTGCCAGCACGGCGCGAACCACCGGGGAGCTGTTTTTT. Protein product: CASTARTTGELFF. V gene TRBV6-2 or TRBV6-3 combines with J gene TRBJ2-2; D gene unclear. Between the trimmed V and J ends, which lost 7 bases and 4 bases, there was a span of 10 bases. The CDR3 length is 13 residues. CDR1 and CDR2 from the germline V gene are MNHEY and SVGEGT.

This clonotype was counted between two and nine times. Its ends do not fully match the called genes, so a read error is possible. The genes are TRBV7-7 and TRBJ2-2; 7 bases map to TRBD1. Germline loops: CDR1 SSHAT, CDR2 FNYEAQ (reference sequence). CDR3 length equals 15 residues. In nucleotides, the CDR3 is TGTGCTAGCAGAACCGGGACAGCGAACACCGGGGAGCTGTTTTTT. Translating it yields CASRTGTANTGELFF.

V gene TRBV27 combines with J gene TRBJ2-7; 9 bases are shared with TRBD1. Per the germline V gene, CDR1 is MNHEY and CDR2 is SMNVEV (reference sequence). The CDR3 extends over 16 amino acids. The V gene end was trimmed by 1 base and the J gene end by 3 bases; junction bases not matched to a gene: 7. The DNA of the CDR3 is TGTGCCAGCAGTTTATTCCCGACAGGGGGGGGCTACGAGCAGTACTTC. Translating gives CASSLFPTGGGYEQYF.

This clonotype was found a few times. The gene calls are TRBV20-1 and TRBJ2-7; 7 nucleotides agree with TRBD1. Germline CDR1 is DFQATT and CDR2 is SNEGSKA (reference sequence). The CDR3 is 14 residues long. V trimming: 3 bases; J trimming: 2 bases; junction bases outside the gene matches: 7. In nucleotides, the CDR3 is TGCAGTGCTAGCGTCAACGACAGGGCCTACGAGCAGTACTTC. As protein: CSASVNDRAYEQYF.

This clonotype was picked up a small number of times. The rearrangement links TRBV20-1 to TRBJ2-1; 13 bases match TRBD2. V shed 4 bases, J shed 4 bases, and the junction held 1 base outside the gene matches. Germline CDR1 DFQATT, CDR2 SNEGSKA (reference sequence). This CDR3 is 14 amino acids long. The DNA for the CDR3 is TGCAGTGCTACGACTAGCGGGGGGTACAATGAGCAGTTCTTC. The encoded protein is CSATTSGGYNEQFF.

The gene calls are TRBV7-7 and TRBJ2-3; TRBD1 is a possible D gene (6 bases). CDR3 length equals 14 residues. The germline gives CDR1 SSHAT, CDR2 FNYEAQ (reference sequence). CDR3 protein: CAIPDGGGTDTQYF. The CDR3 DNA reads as TGTGCTATCCCCGATGGGGGCGGCACAGATACGCAGTATTTT.

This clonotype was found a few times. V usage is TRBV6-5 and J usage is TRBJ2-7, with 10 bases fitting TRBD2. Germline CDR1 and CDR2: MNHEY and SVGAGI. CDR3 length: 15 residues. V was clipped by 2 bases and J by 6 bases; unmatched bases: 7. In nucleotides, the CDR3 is TGTGCCAGCAGTTACCGGCTAGCGGGAGAGGGCGAGCAGTACTTC. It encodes CASSYRLAGEGEQYF.

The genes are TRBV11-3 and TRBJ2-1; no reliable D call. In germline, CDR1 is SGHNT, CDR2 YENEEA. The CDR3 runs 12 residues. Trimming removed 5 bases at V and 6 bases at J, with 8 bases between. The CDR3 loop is CASSTPGNEQFF. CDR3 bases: TGTGCCAGCAGCACCCCGGGCAATGAGCAGTTCTTC.

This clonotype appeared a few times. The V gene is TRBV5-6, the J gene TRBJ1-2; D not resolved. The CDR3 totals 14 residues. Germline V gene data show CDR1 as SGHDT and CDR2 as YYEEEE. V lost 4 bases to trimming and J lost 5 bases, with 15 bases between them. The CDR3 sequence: CASSPGSERYGYTF. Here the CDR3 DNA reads TGTGCCAGCAGCCCCGGCTCAGAGAGGTATGGCTACACCTTC.

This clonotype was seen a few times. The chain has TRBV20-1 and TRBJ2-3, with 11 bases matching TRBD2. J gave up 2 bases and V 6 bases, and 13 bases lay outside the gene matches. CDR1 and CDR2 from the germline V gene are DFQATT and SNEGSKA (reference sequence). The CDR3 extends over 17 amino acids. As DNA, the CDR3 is TGCAGTGCAACCTCCGGGACTAGCGGCAGCACCACAGATACGCAGTATTTT. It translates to CSATSGTSGSTTDTQYF.

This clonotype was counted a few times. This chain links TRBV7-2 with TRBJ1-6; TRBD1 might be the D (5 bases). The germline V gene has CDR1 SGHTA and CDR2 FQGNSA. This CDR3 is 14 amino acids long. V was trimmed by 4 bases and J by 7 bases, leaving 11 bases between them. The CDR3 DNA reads TGTGCCAGCAGCTGGGGGAGTCTGAATTCACCCCTCCACTTT. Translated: CASSWGSLNSPLHF.

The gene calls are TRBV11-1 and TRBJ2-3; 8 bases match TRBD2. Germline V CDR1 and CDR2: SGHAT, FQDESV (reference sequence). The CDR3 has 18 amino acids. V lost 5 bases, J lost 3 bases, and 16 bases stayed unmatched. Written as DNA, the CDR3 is TGTGCCAGCAGCCTTCCCCACAGCTCGGGGGGGAGAACAGATACGCAGTATTTT. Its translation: CASSLPHSSGGRTDTQYF.